These 31 T cell receptor beta chains share one sample of origin, sequenced in a study of T cell changes during pregnancy in multiple sclerosis. TCRdb's table, derived via immunoSEQ multiplex PCR, lists solely in-frame clones and lacks some. This sample has some 14,000 clones; just over 90% occur once, and the top ten carry about 3%. The source material was peripheral blood, sampled in the second trimester of pregnancy. All receptors come from a female donor in good health, enrolled as a control in a pregnancy study.

CDR3 residues: CASSFSDRADTGELFF. CDR3 bases: TGTGCCAGCAGCTTTTCGGACAGGGCGGACACCGGGGAGCTGTTTTTT. V and J are TRBV7-9 and TRBJ2-2; 8 positions agree with TRBD1. Losses at the gene ends were 3 bases for V and 3 bases for J; bases not matched to a gene: 6. CDR1 and CDR2 (germline): SEHNR, FQNEAQ (reference sequence). This CDR3 contains 16 residues. Looking up the rest from reference TRBV7-9 and TRBJ2-2 gives the full variable domain: DTGVSQNPRHKITKRGQNVTFRCDPISEHNRLYWYRQTLGQGPEFLTYFQNEAQLEKSRLLSDRFSAERPKGSFSTLEIQRTEQGDSAMYLCASSFSDRADTGELFFGEGSRLTVL.

This clone was counted once. The chain couples TRBV28 to TRBJ2-5, with 9 bases fitting TRBD2. The V gene end was trimmed by 5 bases and the J gene end by 5 bases; junction bases not matched to a gene: 9. The length of the CDR3 is 15 residues. CDR1 is MDHEN and CDR2 is SYDVKM in the germline V gene. DNA for the CDR3: TGTGCCAGCAGTACCCCAGCGGGAGGCCGGGAGACCCAGTACTTC. This gives the protein CASSTPAGGRETQYF.

The genes are TRBV2 and TRBJ2-5; D possibly corresponds to TRBD2 (6 bases). This CDR3 contains 15 residues. V lost 10 bases, J lost 1 base, and 19 bases lay in between. Germline lookup yields CDR1 SNHLY and CDR2 FYNNEI. CDR3 in amino acids: CANQRDWISQETQYF. The CDR3 nucleotides read TGTGCCAATCAACGGGACTGGATTTCCCAAGAGACCCAGTACTTC.

This clone was detected only a few times. The chain uses TRBV5-6 and TRBJ1-2; D is unresolved. Germline CDR1 SGHDT, CDR2 YYEEEE. There are 16 residues in the CDR3. V lost 3 bases, J lost 6 bases, and 21 bases lay in between. Here the CDR3 DNA reads TGTGCCAGCAGCTCCACCTCGGCAGGAGGTGGCGATGGCTACACCTTC. This codes for CASSSTSAGGGDGYTF. Full variable domain (outside the CDR3, taken from reference TRBV5-6 and TRBJ1-2): DAGVTQSPTHLIKTRGQQVTLRCSPKSGHDTVSWYQQALGQGPQFIFQYYEEEERQRGNFPDRFSGHQFPNYSSELNVNALLLGDSALYLCASSSTSAGGGDGYTFGSGTRLTVV.

The CDR3 sequence: CASSSPWGGTEAFF. Here the CDR3 DNA reads TGTGCCAGCAGCTCGCCATGGGGGGGCACTGAAGCTTTCTTT. The chain is built from TRBV7-2 and TRBJ1-1, with D possibly TRBD1 on 5 matching bases. The CDR3 has 14 amino acids. The germline V and J ends were trimmed by 4 bases and 4 bases, with 13 bases remaining between them. CDR1 SGHTA and CDR2 FQGNSA come from the germline V gene.

CDR3 DNA sequence: TGTGCCAGCTCACCAGCGGGGGTAAAAGACGTCCTGACTTTC. Amino acids: CASSPAGVKDVLTF. V usage is TRBV18 and J usage is TRBJ2-6, with 7 positions matching TRBD2. Per the germline V gene, CDR1 is KGHSH and CDR2 is LQKENI. The trim removed 2 bases at V and 11 bases at J, leaving 6 bases unmatched. CDR3 size: 14 residues.

V usage is TRBV19 and J usage is TRBJ2-5; D is perhaps TRBD1 (5 bases). CDR1 is LNHDA, CDR2 SQIVND, per germline (reference sequence). CDR3 length equals 13 residues. V lost 3 bases and J 4 bases, leaving 9 bases between the germline ends. The CDR3, as DNA: TGTGCCAGTAGTATGGGGCTACTAGAGACCCAGTACTTC. This gives the protein CASSMGLLETQYF.

This clone has only a few counts. This chain connects TRBV5-4 to TRBJ2-2; possibly TRBD1 for D (5 bases). There are 16 residues in the CDR3. The V gene lost 0 bases and the J gene lost 5 bases, with 14 bases spanning the gap. The germline V gene has CDR1 SGHNT and CDR2 YYREEE (reference sequence). Here the CDR3 reads CASSLERPGSTGELFF. Written as DNA, the CDR3 is TGTGCCAGCAGCTTGGAGAGGCCAGGGTCGACCGGGGAGCTGTTTTTT.

The chain uses TRBV7-2 and TRBJ1-4; D may be TRBD1 (5 bases). With 1 base removed from V and 3 bases from J, the gap between germline ends came to 9 bases. The CDR3 consists of 15 residues. Germline V gene lookup returns CDR1 SGHTA and CDR2 FQGNSA. The CDR3 protein is CASSLVMGPNEKLFF. CDR3 DNA sequence: TGTGCCAGCAGCTTAGTAATGGGGCCTAATGAAAAACTGTTTTTT. The full variable domain, rest sourced from reference TRBV7-2 and TRBJ1-4, is GAGVSQSPSNKVTEKGKDVELRCDPISGHTALYWYRQSLGQGLEFLIYFQGNSAPDKSGLPSDRFSAERTGGSVSTLTIQRTQQEDSAVYLCASSLVMGPNEKLFFGSGTQLSVL.

This clone was seen once. The V and J genes are TRBV7-2 and TRBJ1-2; D is uncertain. Per germline, CDR1 SGHTA and CDR2 FQGNSA. V shed 10 bases and J shed 3 bases, with 15 bases lying between them. This CDR3 has 13 amino acids. This CDR3 reads CATVSNMDYGYTF. The CDR3, as DNA: TGTGCCACCGTATCAAACATGGACTATGGCTACACCTTC.

V and J are TRBV4-1 and TRBJ2-2; D call uncertain. The CDR3 is 15 amino acids. V lost 1 base and J lost 3, with 9 bases in between. Germline CDR1 and CDR2: MGHRA and YSYEKL. The CDR3 sequence is CASSQVPGYTGELFF. Written as DNA, the CDR3 is TGCGCCAGCAGCCAAGTTCCCGGGTACACCGGGGAGCTGTTTTTT.

The J gene is TRBJ2-5, the V gene TRBV6-5, with D possibly TRBD2 on 5 matching bases. V shed 5 bases and J shed 3 bases, with 13 bases lying between them. There are 14 residues in the CDR3. Germline assignment: CDR1 MNHEY and CDR2 SVGAGI. The CDR3 coding sequence is TGTGCCAGCAGTCGCATTCCCGGGAAAGAGACCCAGTACTTC. Its protein is CASSRIPGKETQYF.

V usage is TRBV7-2 and J usage is TRBJ2-7, with 9 positions matching TRBD1. V shed 5 bases, J shed 7 bases, and the junction held 12 bases outside the gene matches. CDR1 SGHTA and CDR2 FQGNSA come from the germline V gene. This CDR3 is built from 15 residues. CDR3 in DNA: TGTGCCAGCAGCCTTCCGGGACAGGGACACGGGGAGCAGTACTTC. This gives the protein CASSLPGQGHGEQYF.

V usage is TRBV9 and J usage is TRBJ1-3; 7 nucleotides match TRBD1. Germline V CDR1 and CDR2: SGDLS, YYNGEE. The junction had 7 bases not matched to a gene; V was cut back by 3 bases and J by 4 bases. The CDR3 totals 15 residues. This CDR3 is CASSAPPGGGNTIYF. The CDR3 nucleotides are TGTGCCAGCAGCGCACCCCCAGGGGGAGGAAACACCATATATTTT.

The genes are TRBV19 and TRBJ2-3; a weak D match, TRBD1 (7 bases). This CDR3 spans 14 amino acids. CDR1 is LNHDA, CDR2 SQIVND, per germline (reference sequence). Trimming left V 6 bases short and J 4 bases short, with 14 bases between. CDR3 sequence: CASRNRGGADTQYF. CDR3 nucleotide sequence: TGTGCCAGTAGAAACAGGGGAGGAGCAGATACGCAGTATTTT.

The rearrangement joins TRBV30 to TRBJ2-3; D remains unclear. V lost 3 bases, J lost 4 bases, and 5 bases lay in between. The length of the CDR3 is 11 residues. Germline V gene lookup returns CDR1 GTSNPN and CDR2 SVGIG (reference sequence). Written as DNA, the CDR3 is TGTGCCTGGAGCCTCCCAGATACGCAGTATTTT. Amino acids: CAWSLPDTQYF.

This clone was found once. The genes are TRBV7-2 and TRBJ2-7, with TRBD2 as a possible D gene (6 bases). The germline V gene encodes CDR1 SGHTA and CDR2 FQGNSA. The CDR3 is 14 amino acids. V was trimmed by 2 bases and J by 0 bases, leaving 8 bases between them. CDR3 sequence reads: CASSLISGSYEQYF. The CDR3 region has the DNA TGTGCCAGCAGCTTAATTAGCGGCTCCTACGAGCAGTACTTC. The variable domain in full, completed from reference TRBV7-2 and TRBJ2-7, reads GAGVSQSPSNKVTEKGKDVELRCDPISGHTALYWYRQSLGQGLEFLIYFQGNSAPDKSGLPSDRFSAERTGGSVSTLTIQRTQQEDSAVYLCASSLISGSYEQYFGPGTRLTVT.

The CDR3 loop is CASSLSRGQETQYF. The CDR3 nucleotides are TGTGCCAGCAGTTTATCTAGAGGCCAAGAGACCCAGTACTTC. The gene calls are TRBV27 and TRBJ2-5; D gene unclear. Germline V CDR1 and CDR2: MNHEY, SMNVEV (reference sequence). V dropped 0 bases and J dropped 1 base, with 6 bases sitting between them. The CDR3 has 14 amino acids.

The V and J genes are TRBV6-6 and TRBJ1-1; no reliable D call. The CDR3 is 12 amino acids. V dropped 8 bases and J dropped 0 bases, with 7 bases sitting between them. CDR1 and CDR2 (germline): MNHNY, SVGAGI (reference sequence). CDR3 residues: CASSRLNTEAFF. The CDR3 DNA is TGTGCCAGCTCCAGGCTGAACACTGAAGCTTTCTTT.

V and J are TRBV4-2 and TRBJ1-2; perhaps TRBD1 as D (6 bases). Per germline, CDR1 LGHNA and CDR2 YNFKEQ. The CDR3 spans 11 residues. V was shortened by 4 bases and J by 13 bases, with 13 bases between the two germline ends. CDR3: CASSRAGAITF. CDR3 coding DNA: TGTGCCAGCAGCCGGGCAGGGGCTATCACCTTC.

The rearrangement links TRBV4-3 to TRBJ2-7; TRBD2 agrees at 11 bases. The CDR3 length is 15 residues. V dropped 0 bases and J dropped 6; count of bases not matched to a gene: 4. Germline CDR1 reads LGHNA; CDR2 reads YSLEER. The DNA for the CDR3 is TGCGCCAGCAGCCAAGAACTAGCGGGAGTGGGCGAGCAGTACTTC. Translating it yields CASSQELAGVGEQYF.

The V call is TRBV19, the J call TRBJ2-4; 9 bases are a match to TRBD1. The CDR3 is 13 residues long. Germline V gene sequence: CDR1 LNHDA, CDR2 SQIVND (reference sequence). The junction had 3 bases not matched to a gene; V was cut back by 3 bases and J by 9 bases. The CDR3 spells CASSIGQGRIQYF. The CDR3, as DNA: TGTGCCAGTAGTATTGGACAGGGGCGCATTCAGTACTTC.

The CDR3 DNA is TGTGCCAGTAGTCCGACAGGGGGACAGGGGGATACGCAGTATTTT. It translates to CASSPTGGQGDTQYF. V gene TRBV19 combines with J gene TRBJ2-3; TRBD1 agrees at 10 bases. This CDR3 is built from 15 residues. Germline V gene lookup returns CDR1 LNHDA and CDR2 SQIVND (reference sequence). V gave up 5 bases and J gave up 6 bases; unmatched junction bases: 8.

The V gene is TRBV19, the J gene TRBJ2-7; 8 positions match TRBD1. CDR1 and CDR2 from the germline V gene are LNHDA and SQIVND (reference sequence). V gave up 3 bases and J gave up 5 bases; unmatched junction bases: 9. The length of the CDR3 is 15 residues. The CDR3 reads CASSITGGRDDEQYF. The CDR3, as DNA: TGTGCCAGTAGTATTACAGGGGGTCGGGACGACGAGCAGTACTTC.

This chain joins TRBV5-5 and TRBJ2-2; 7 bases are a match to TRBD1. Per germline, CDR1 SGHKS and CDR2 YYEKEE (reference sequence). The junction had 1 base not matched to a gene; V was cut back by 1 base and J by 1 base. This CDR3 has 15 amino acids. The CDR3 here is CASSLRTGNTGELFF. In nucleotides, the CDR3 is TGTGCCAGCAGCTTGCGGACAGGGAACACCGGGGAGCTGTTTTTT.

In this sample, this clone turned up once. The chain employs TRBV6-5 and TRBJ2-5, with 7 bases lining up with TRBD1. V lost 4 bases to trimming and J lost 5 bases; unmatched junction nucleotides: 4. Germline CDR1 MNHEY, CDR2 SVGAGI. The CDR3 totals 13 residues. The CDR3 here is CASSSDRAETQYF. The CDR3 coding sequence is TGTGCCAGCAGTTCCGACAGGGCGGAGACCCAGTACTTC.

This chain connects TRBV28 to TRBJ1-2, with 7 positions matching TRBD1. Germline-derived CDR1 and CDR2 are MDHEN and SYDVKM. This CDR3 region has 13 residues. J lost 5 bases, V lost 5 bases, and 5 bases had no gene match. CDR3 sequence: CASSPGTVYGYTF. The DNA for the CDR3 is TGTGCCAGCAGTCCCGGGACAGTATATGGCTACACCTTC.

The CDR3 spells CASTSAPGHNYEQYF. DNA for the CDR3: TGTGCCAGCACTTCCGCTCCGGGACACAACTACGAGCAGTACTTC. The genes are TRBV5-5 and TRBJ2-7; D possibly corresponds to TRBD1 (6 bases). With 6 bases removed from V and 3 bases from J, the gap between germline ends came to 19 bases. The CDR3 has 15 residues. CDR1 SGHKS and CDR2 YYEKEE come from the germline V gene (reference sequence). Using reference TRBV5-5 and TRBJ2-7 for the parts outside the CDR3, the full variable domain is DAGVTQSPTHLIKTRGQQVTLRCSPISGHKSVSWYQQVLGQGPQFIFQYYEKEERGRGNFPDRFSARQFPNYSSELNVNALLLGDSALYLCASTSAPGHNYEQYFGPGTRLTVT.

The gene calls are TRBV7-9 and TRBJ1-1; 8 bases are a match to TRBD1. Germline CDR1 is SEHNR and CDR2 is FQNEAQ (reference sequence). The CDR3 covers 16 residues. The ends lost 0 bases at V and 3 bases at J; junction bases unmatched: 6. CDR3 amino acids: CASSLARPGGDTEAFF. Here the CDR3 DNA reads TGTGCCAGCAGCTTAGCGCGGCCAGGGGGCGACACTGAAGCTTTCTTT. The complete variable domain, with remaining parts taken from reference TRBV7-9 and TRBJ1-1, reads DTGVSQNPRHKITKRGQNVTFRCDPISEHNRLYWYRQTLGQGPEFLTYFQNEAQLEKSRLLSDRFSAERPKGSFSTLEIQRTEQGDSAMYLCASSLARPGGDTEAFFGQGTRLTVV.

CDR3 residues: CASSQAGDQETQYF. The CDR3 nucleotides are TGTGCCAGCAGCCAAGCGGGGGACCAAGAGACCCAGTACTTC. The genes are TRBV4-2 and TRBJ2-5; D may be TRBD2 (6 bases). The CDR3 extends over 14 amino acids. Germline-derived CDR1 and CDR2 are LGHNA and YNFKEQ. Between the trimmed V and J ends, which lost 1 base and 0 bases, there was a span of 6 bases.

The V and J genes are TRBV11-2 and TRBJ2-3; D possibly corresponds to TRBD2 (6 bases). The CDR3 has 14 residues. V lost 1 base and J lost 6, with 11 bases in between. Per germline, CDR1 SGHAT and CDR2 FQNNGV. The CDR3 nucleotides read TGTGCCAGCAGCTTAGCGGGAGTTCGTGATACGCAGTATTTT. It yields the protein CASSLAGVRDTQYF.